The next 4 T cell receptor beta chains were all read from a single sample in a study of CD8+ T cells in alopecia areata. The authors extracted RNA and reverse transcribed it into cDNA as the sequencing template. Assay used: immunoSEQ multiplex PCR; TCRdb lists only in-frame clones, some missing. The table has over 100,000 clones, about 46% seen once. The specimen comprised CD8+ T cells sorted from blood, sampled at week 0. These receptor sequences come from a human donor with alopecia areata.

The chain recombines TRBV27 with TRBJ1-6, with 7 bases aligning to TRBD1. V lost 4 bases, J lost 7 bases, and 4 bases stayed unmatched. The length of the CDR3 is 14 residues. From germline, CDR1 is MNHEY and CDR2 SMNVEV (reference sequence). CDR3 nucleotide sequence: TGTGCCAGCAGTTGGACAGGAGAAAATTCACCCCTCCACTTT. Protein product: CASSWTGENSPLHF.

The chain couples TRBV29-1 to TRBJ2-5, with 7 bases identical to TRBD2. The V segment lost 6 bases and the J segment 4 bases; nucleotides outside the gene matches: 17. Germline CDR1 is SQVTM and CDR2 is ANQGSEA. The length of the CDR3 is 16 residues. CDR3: CSVDGASGGWAETQYF. The CDR3 coding sequence is TGCAGCGTCGACGGGGCTAGCGGCGGGTGGGCAGAGACCCAGTACTTC.

This clone was seen more than once but under ten times. The rearrangement joins TRBV2 to TRBJ2-7; no firm D call. Looked up from germline, CDR1 is SNHLY and CDR2 is FYNNEI. CDR3 length equals 15 residues. The ends were cut back, 2 bases at V and 2 bases at J, with 13 bases in the middle. In DNA, the CDR3 is TGTGCCAGCAGTGAACGGAGCGTTCCAACCTACGAGCAGTACTTC. The encoded protein is CASSERSVPTYEQYF.

This chain joins TRBV29-1 and TRBJ1-1, with D possibly being TRBD1 (5 bases). There are 13 residues in the CDR3. Germline CDR1 reads SQVTM; CDR2 reads ANQGSEA. Between the trimmed V and J ends, which lost 4 bases and 4 bases, there was a span of 13 bases. The CDR3 reads CSVGGGASTEAFF. CDR3 DNA sequence: TGCAGCGTTGGCGGAGGGGCGAGCACTGAAGCTTTCTTT.